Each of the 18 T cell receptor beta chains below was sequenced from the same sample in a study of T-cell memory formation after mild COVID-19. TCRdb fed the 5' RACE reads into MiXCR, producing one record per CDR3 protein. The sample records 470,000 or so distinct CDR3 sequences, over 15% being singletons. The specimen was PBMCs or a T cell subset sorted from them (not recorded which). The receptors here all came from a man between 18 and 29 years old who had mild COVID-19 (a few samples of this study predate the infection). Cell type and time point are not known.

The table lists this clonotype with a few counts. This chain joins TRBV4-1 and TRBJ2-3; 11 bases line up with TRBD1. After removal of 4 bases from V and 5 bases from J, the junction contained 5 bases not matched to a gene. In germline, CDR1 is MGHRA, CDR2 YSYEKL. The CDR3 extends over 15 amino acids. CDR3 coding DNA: TGCGCCAGCAGCCGACCGGACAGGGGGCAAGATACGCAGTATTTT. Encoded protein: CASSRPDRGQDTQYF.

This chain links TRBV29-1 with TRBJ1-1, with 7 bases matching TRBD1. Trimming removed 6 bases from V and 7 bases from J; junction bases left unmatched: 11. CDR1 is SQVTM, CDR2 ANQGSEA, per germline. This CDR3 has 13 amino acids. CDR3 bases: TGCAGCGTCCATGGGACAGTCGACGGTGAAGCTTTCTTT. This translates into CSVHGTVDGEAFF.

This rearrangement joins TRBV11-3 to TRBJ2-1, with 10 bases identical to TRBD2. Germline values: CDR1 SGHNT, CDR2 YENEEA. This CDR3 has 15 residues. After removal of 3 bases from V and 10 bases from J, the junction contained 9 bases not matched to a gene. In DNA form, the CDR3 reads TGTGCCAGCAGCTTGGGGACTAGCGCCGGAAGGGAGCAGTTCTTC. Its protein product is CASSLGTSAGREQFF.

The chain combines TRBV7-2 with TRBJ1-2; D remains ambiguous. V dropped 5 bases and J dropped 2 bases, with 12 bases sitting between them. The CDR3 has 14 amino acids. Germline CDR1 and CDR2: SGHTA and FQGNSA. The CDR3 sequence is CASSPERLNYGYTF. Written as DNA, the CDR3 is TGTGCCAGCAGCCCGGAGCGCCTGAACTATGGCTACACCTTC.

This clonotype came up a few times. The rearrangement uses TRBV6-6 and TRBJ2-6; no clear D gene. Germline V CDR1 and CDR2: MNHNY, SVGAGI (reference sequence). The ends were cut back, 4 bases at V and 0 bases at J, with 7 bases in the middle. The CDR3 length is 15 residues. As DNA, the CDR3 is TGTGCCAGCAGTTCGAGTGACTCTGGGGCCAACGTCCTGACTTTC. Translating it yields CASSSSDSGANVLTF.

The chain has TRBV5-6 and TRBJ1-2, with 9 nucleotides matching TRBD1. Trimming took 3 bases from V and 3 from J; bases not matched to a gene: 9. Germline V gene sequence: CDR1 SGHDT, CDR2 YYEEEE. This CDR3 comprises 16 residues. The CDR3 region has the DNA TGTGCCAGCAGCTACCCCTTTGGGGACAGGGACTATGGCTACACCTTC. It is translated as CASSYPFGDRDYGYTF. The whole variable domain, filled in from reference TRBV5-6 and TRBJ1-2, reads DAGVTQSPTHLIKTRGQQVTLRCSPKSGHDTVSWYQQALGQGPQFIFQYYEEEERQRGNFPDRFSGHQFPNYSSELNVNALLLGDSALYLCASSYPFGDRDYGYTFGSGTRLTVV.

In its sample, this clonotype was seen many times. CDR3 protein: CASSKTGWGETQYF. The CDR3 DNA is TGCGCCAGCAGCAAGACAGGGTGGGGCGAGACCCAGTACTTC. This chain joins TRBV5-1 and TRBJ2-5; TRBD1 matches 7 bases. CDR1 is SGHRS, CDR2 YFSETQ, per germline. This CDR3 is built from 14 residues. J gave up 5 bases and V 4 bases, and 8 bases lay outside the gene matches.

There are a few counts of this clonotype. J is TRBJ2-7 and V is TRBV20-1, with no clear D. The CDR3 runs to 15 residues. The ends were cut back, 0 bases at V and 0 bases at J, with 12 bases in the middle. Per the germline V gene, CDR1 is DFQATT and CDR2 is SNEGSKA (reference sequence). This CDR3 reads CSARDPAASSYEQYF. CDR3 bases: TGCAGTGCTAGAGATCCGGCTGCGAGCTCCTACGAGCAGTACTTC.

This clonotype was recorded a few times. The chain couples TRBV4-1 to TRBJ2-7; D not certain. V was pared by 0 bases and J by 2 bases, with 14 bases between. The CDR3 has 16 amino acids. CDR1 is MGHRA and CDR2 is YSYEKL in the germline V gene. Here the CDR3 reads CASSQDQEQVAYEQYF. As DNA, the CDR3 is TGCGCCAGCAGCCAAGATCAAGAGCAGGTGGCCTACGAGCAGTACTTC.

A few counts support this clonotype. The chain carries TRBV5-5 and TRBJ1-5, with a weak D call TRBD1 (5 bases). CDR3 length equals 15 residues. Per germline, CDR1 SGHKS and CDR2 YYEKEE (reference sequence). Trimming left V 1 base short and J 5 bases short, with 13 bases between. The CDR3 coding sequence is TGTGCCAGCAGCTTGTCGGGGACGGAGGATCAGCCCCAGCATTTT. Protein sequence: CASSLSGTEDQPQHF.

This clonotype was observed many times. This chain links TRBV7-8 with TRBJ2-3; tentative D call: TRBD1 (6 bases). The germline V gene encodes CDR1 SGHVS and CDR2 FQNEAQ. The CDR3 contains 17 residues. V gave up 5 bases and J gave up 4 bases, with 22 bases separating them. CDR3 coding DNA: TGTGCCAGCAGCCTACGCCGGCCGAGAACAGGGTCAGATACGCAGTATTTT. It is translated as CASSLRRPRTGSDTQYF. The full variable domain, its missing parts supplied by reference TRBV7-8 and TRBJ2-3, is GAGVSQSPRYKVAKRGQDVALRCDPISGHVSLFWYQQALGQGPEFLTYFQNEAQLDKSGLPSDRFFAERPEGSVSTLKIQRTQQEDSAVYLCASSLRRPRTGSDTQYFGPGTRLTVL.

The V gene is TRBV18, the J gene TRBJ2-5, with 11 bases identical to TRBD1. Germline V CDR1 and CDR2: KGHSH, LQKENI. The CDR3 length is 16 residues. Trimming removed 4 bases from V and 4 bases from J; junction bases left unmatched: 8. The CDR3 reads CASSLGQGAQRETQYF. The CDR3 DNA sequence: TGTGCCAGCTCACTCGGACAGGGGGCGCAGAGAGAGACCCAGTACTTC.

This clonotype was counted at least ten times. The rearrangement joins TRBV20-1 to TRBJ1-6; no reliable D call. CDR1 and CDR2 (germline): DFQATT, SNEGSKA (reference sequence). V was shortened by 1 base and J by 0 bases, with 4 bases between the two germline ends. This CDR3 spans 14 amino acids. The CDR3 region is CSARASSYNSPLHF. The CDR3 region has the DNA TGCAGTGCTAGAGCCAGCTCCTATAATTCACCCCTCCACTTT.

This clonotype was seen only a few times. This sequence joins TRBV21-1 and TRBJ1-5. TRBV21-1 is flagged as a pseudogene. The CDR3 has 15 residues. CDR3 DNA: TGTGCCAGCCTAGGACGGGGAGGGAGCAATCAGCCCCAGCATTTT. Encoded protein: CASLGRGGSNQPQHF.

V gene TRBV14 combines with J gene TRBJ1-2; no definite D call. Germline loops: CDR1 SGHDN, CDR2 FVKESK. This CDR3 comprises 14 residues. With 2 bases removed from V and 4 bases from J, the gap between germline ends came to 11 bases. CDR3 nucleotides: TGTGCCAGCAGCCAACAGGAGTCTGGCTATGGCTACACCTTC. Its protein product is CASSQQESGYGYTF.

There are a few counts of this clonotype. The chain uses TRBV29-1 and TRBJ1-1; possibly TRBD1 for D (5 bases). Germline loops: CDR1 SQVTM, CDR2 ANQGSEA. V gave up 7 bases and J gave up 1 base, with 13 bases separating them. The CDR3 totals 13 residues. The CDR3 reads CSAQGGENTEAFF. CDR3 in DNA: TGCAGCGCTCAGGGAGGGGAGAACACTGAAGCTTTCTTT.

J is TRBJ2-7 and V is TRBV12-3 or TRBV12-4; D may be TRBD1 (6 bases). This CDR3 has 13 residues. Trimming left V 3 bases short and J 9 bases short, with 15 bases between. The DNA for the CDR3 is TGTGCCAGCAGTTTCGGACCCCAACAGGGGCAGTACGTC. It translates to CASSFGPQQGQYV.

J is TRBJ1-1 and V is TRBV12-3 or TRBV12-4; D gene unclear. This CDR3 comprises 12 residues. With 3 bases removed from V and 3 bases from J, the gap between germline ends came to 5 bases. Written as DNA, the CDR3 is TGTGCCAGCAGTTTCGCTGACACTGAAGCTTTCTTT. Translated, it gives CASSFADTEAFF.